The clone carrying this T cell receptor beta chain was seen more than once but under ten times. What it recognizes is unknown. At one boundary the junction diverges from the germline segment, which might be a read error. The sample comes from a study of tumor-infiltrating lymphocytes in primary liver carcinoma. The authors made TCR beta cDNA from around 500 ng total RNA with a constant-region primer. Investigators got TCR beta libraries out of three nested multiplex PCR rounds, done with slightly modified ARM-PCR. Researchers ran the first two PCR rounds for roughly 11 cycles each with TRBV1-TRBV30 forward primers and a C-beta reverse primer. Each CDR3 protein is one row after TCRdb ran MiXCR on the multiplex PCR reads. Of more than 60,000 distinct CDR3 sequences in the sample, approximately 74% were seen once. CDR1 SGHAT and CDR2 FQNNGV come from the germline V gene. The length of the CDR3 is 16 residues.

For each extraction, RNA and DNA were obtained together from roughly 20-30 mg of unsorted bulk tissue. Surgeons treated the primary liver carcinoma of the patients by surgical resection. Study outcomes and limitations: The study found tumor-adjacent and tumor-blood pairs overlapped less than tumor region pairs.

The TCR comes from a middle-aged man with primary liver carcinoma and hepatitis B virus infection. This sequence joins TRBV11-2 and TRBJ2-1; 8 bases fit TRBD2. Sequencing was done on a sample of liver tumor tissue from sampling region 4. Subset described: tumor region T4, right-lateral pole. The chain's CDR3 is CTSSLDIGLAMGEQFF. CDR3 in DNA: TGTACCAGCAGCTTGGACATCGGACTAGCCATGGGTGAACAGTTCTTC.